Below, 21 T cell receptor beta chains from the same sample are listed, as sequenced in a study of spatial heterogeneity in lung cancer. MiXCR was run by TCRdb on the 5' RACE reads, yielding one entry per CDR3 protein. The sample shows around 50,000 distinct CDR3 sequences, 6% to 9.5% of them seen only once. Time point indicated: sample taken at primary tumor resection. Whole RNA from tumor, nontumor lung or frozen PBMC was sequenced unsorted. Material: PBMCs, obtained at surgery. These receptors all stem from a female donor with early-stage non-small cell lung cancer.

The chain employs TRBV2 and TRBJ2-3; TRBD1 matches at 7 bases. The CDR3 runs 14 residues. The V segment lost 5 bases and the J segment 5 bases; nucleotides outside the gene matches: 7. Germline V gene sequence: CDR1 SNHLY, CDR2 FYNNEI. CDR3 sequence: CASSTGVGRDTQYF. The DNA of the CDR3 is TGTGCCAGCAGTACAGGGGTGGGGAGAGATACGCAGTATTTT. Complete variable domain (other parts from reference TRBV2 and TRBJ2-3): EPEVTQTPSHQVTQMGQEVILRCVPISNHLYFYWYRQILGQKVEFLVSFYNNEISEKSEIFDDQFSVERPDGSNFTLKIRSTKLEDSAMYFCASSTGVGRDTQYFGPGTRLTVL.

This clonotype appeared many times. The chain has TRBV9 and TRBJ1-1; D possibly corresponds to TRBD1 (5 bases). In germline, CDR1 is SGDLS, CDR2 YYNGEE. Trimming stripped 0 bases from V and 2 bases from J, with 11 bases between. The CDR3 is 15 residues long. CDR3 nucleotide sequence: TGTGCCAGCAGCGTAGCCCCCGACAGCAACACTGAAGCTTTCTTT. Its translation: CASSVAPDSNTEAFF.

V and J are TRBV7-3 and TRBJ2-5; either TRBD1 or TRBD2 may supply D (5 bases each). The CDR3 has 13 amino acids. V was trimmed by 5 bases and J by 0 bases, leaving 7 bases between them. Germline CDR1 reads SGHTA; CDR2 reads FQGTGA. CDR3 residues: CASSRGDQETQYF. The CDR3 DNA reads TGTGCCAGCAGCAGGGGAGACCAAGAGACCCAGTACTTC.

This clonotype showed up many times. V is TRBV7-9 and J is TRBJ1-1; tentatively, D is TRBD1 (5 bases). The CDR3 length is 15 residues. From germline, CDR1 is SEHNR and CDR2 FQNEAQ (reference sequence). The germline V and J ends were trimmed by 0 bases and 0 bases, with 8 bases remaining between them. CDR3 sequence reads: CASSLADTMNTEAFF. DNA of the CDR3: TGTGCCAGCAGCTTAGCGGACACGATGAACACTGAAGCTTTCTTT.

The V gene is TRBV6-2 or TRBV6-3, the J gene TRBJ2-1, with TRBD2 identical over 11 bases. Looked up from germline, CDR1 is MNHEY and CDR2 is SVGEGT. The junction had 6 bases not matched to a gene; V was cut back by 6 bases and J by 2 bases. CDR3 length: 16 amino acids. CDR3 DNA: TGTGCCAGCAGCTCGACTAGCGGGAAAGCCTACAATGAGCAGTTCTTC. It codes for CASSSTSGKAYNEQFF.

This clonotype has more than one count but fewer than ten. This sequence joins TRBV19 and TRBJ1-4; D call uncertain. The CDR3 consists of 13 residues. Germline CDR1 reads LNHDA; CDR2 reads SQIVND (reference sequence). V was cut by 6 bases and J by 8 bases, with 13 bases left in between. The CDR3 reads CASRGKAEEKLFF. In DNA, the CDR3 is TGTGCCAGTAGGGGGAAGGCTGAAGAAAAACTGTTTTTT.

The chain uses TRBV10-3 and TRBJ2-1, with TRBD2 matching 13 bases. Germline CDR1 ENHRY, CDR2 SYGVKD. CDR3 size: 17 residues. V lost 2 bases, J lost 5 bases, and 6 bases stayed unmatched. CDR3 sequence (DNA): TGTGCCATCAGTGAGAGGGGGGGACTAGCGGGGAACAATGAGCAGTTCTTC. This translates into CAISERGGLAGNNEQFF.

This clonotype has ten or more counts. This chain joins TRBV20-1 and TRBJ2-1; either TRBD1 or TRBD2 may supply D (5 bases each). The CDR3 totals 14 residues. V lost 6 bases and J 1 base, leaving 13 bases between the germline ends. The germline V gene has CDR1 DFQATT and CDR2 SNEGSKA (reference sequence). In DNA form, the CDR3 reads TGCAGTGCCGGAGATGAGGGGTCCTACAATGAGCAGTTCTTC. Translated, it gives CSAGDEGSYNEQFF.

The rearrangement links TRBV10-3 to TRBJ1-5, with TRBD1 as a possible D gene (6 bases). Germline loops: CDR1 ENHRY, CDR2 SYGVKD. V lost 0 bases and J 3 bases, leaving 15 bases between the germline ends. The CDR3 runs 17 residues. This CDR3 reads CAISESVGTGNNQPQHF. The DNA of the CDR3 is TGTGCCATCAGTGAGTCCGTTGGTACAGGGAACAATCAGCCCCAGCATTTT.

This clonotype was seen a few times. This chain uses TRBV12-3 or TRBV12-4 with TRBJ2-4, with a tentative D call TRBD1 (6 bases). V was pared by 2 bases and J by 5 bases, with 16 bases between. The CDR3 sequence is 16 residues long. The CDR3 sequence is CASSLSDSFSENIQYF. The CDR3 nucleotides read TGTGCCAGCAGTTTATCGGACAGCTTCTCAGAAAACATTCAGTACTTC.

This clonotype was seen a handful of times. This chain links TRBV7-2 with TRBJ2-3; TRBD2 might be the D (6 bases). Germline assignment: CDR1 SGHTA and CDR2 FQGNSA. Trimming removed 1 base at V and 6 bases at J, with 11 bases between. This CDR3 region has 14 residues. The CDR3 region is CASSLERTTDTQYF. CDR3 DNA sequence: TGTGCCAGCAGCTTAGAGCGGACTACTGATACGCAGTATTTT.

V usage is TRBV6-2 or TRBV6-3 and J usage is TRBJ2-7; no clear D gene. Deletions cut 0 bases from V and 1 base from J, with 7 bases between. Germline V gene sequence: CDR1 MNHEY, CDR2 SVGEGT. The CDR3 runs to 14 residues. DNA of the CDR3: TGTGCCAGCAGTTACTCGTGGGGATCCTACGAGCAGTACTTC. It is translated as CASSYSWGSYEQYF.

The CDR3 protein is CATRQDQAGSDTQYF. As DNA, the CDR3 is TGTGCTACTCGACAGGACCAGGCAGGGTCAGATACGCAGTATTTT. The chain uses TRBV10-3 and TRBJ2-3, with D possibly matching TRBD1 (6 bases). This CDR3 spans 15 amino acids. Germline V lookup: CDR1 ENHRY, CDR2 SYGVKD.

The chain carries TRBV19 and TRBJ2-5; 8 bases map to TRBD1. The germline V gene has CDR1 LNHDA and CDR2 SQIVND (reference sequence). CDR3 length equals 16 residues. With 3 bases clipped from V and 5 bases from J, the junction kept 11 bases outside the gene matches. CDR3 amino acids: CASSINLDRAGETQYF. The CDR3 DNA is TGTGCCAGTAGTATTAATCTGGACAGGGCTGGGGAGACCCAGTACTTC.

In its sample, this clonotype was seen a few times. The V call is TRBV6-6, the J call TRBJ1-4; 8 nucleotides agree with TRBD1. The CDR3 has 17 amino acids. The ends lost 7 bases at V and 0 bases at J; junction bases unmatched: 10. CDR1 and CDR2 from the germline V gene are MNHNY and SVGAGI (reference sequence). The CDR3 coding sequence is TGTGCCAGCATCTCAGAGACAGGGGACGCAACTAATGAAAAACTGTTTTTT. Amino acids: CASISETGDATNEKLFF.

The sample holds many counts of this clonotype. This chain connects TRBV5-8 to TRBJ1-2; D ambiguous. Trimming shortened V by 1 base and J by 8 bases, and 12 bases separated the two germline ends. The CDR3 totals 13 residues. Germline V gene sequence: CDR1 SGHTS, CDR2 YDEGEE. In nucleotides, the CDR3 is TGTGCCAGCAGCTTGAGGCAGGCTGGCGGCTACACCTTC. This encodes CASSLRQAGGYTF. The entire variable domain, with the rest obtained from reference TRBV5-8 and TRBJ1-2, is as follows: EAGVTQSPTHLIKTRGQQATLRCSPISGHTSVYWYQQALGLGLQFLLWYDEGEERNRGNFPPRFSGRQFPNYSSELNVNALELEDSALYLCASSLRQAGGYTFGSGTRLTVV.

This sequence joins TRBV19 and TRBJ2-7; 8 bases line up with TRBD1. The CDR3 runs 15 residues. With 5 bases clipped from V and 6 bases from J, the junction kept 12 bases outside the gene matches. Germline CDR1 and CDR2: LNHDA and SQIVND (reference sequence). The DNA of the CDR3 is TGTGCCAGTAGTCCCAATTTGGACAGGGTTAGCGAGCAGTACTTC. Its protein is CASSPNLDRVSEQYF.

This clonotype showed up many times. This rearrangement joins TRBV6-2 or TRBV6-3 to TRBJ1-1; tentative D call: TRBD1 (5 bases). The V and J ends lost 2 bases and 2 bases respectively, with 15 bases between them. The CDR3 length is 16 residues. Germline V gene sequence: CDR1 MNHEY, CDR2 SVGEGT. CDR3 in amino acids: CASSYPVRGVNTEAFF. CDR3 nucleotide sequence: TGTGCCAGCAGTTACCCGGTTAGGGGCGTCAACACTGAAGCTTTCTTT.

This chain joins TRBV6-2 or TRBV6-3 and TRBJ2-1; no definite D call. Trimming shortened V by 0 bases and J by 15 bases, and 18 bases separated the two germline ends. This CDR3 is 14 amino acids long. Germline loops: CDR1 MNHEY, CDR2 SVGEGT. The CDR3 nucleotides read TGTGCCAGCAGTTACTCCCACGACGCGCTGTCTGGGTTCTTC. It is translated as CASSYSHDALSGFF.

The CDR3 is CASSALKGAQEKLFF. The CDR3, as DNA: TGTGCCAGCAGTGCCCTCAAGGGGGCGCAGGAAAAACTGTTTTTT. This chain links TRBV6-1 with TRBJ1-4, with 7 bases that match TRBD1. The germline gives CDR1 MNHNS, CDR2 SASEGT. The ends lost 4 bases at V and 8 bases at J; junction bases unmatched: 10. This CDR3 has 15 residues.

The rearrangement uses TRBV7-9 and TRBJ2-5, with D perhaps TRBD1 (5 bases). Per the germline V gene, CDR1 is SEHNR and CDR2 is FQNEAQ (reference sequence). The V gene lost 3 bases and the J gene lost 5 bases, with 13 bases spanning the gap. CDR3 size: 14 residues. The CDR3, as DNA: TGTGCCAGCAGCTTGACAGTGGGGCTGGAGACCCAGTACTTC. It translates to CASSLTVGLETQYF.